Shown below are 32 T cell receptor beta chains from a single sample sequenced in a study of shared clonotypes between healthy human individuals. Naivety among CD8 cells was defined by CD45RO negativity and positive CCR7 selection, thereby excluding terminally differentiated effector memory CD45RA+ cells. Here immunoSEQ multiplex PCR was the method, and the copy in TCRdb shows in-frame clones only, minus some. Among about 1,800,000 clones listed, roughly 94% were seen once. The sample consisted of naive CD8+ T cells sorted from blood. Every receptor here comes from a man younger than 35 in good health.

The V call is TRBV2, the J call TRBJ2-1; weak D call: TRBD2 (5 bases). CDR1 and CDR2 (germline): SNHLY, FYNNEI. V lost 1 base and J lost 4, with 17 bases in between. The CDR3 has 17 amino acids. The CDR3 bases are TGTGCCAGCAGTGAAGGAGGGTACGTAGGGCGATACAATGAGCAGTTCTTC. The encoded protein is CASSEGGYVGRYNEQFF.

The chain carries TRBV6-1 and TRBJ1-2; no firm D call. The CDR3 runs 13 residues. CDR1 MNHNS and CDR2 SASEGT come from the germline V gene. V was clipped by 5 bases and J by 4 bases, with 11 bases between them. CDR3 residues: CASSPLAFYGYTF. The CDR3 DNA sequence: TGTGCCAGCAGTCCACTCGCTTTCTATGGCTACACCTTC.

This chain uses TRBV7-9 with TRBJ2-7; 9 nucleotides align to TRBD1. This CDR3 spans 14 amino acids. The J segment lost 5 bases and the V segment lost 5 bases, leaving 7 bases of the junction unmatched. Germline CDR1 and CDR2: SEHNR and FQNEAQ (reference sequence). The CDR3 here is CASSLTGGSDEQYF. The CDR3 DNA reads TGTGCCAGCAGCCTGACAGGGGGTTCGGACGAGCAGTACTTC.

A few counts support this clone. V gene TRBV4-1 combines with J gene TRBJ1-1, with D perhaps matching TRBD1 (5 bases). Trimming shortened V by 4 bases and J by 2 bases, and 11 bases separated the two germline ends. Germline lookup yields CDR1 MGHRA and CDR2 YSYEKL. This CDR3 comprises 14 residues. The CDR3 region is CASSLGAVNTEAFF. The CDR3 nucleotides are TGCGCCAGCAGCCTCGGGGCGGTAAACACTGAAGCTTTCTTT.

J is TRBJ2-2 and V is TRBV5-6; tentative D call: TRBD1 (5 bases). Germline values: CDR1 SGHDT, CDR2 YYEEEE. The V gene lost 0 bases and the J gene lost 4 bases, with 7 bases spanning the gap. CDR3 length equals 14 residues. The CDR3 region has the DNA TGTGCCAGCAGCTTGGGGGGCCCCACCGGGGAGCTGTTTTTT. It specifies CASSLGGPTGELFF.

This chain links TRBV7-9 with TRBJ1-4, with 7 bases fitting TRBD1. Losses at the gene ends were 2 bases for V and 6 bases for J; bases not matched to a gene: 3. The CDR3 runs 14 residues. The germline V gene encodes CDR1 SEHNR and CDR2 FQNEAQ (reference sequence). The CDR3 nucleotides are TGTGCCAGCAGCTTATTGGGACAGCATGAAAAACTGTTTTTT. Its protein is CASSLLGQHEKLFF.

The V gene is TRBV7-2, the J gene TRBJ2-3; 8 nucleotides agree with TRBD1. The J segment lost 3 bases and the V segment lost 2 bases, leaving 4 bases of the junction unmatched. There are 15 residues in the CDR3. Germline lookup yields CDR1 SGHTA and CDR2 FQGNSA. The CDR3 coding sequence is TGTGCCAGCAGCTTACTCTGGACAGGGACAGATACGCAGTATTTT. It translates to CASSLLWTGTDTQYF.

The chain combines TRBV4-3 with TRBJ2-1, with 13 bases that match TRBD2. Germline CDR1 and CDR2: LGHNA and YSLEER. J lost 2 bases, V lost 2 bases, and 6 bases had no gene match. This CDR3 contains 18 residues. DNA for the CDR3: TGCGCCAGCAGCCAAACTGGACTAGCGGGAGACGCCTACAATGAGCAGTTCTTC. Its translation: CASSQTGLAGDAYNEQFF.

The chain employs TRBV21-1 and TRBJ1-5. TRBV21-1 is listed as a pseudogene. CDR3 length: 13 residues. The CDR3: CASGSGYDQPQHF. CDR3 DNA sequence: TGTGCCAGCGGATCCGGCTACGATCAGCCCCAGCATTTT.

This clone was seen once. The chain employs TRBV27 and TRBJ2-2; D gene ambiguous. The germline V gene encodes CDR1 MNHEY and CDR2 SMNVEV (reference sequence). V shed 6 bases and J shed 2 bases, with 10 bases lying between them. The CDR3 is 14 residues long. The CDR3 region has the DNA TGTGCCAGCAGGGCTAAGACCAACACCGGGGAGCTGTTTTTT. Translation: CASRAKTNTGELFF.

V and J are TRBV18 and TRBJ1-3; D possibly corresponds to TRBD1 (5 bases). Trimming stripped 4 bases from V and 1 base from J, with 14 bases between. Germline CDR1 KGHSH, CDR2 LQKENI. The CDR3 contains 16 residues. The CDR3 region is CASSLPAGTSGNTIYF. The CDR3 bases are TGTGCCAGCTCACTACCCGCCGGGACGTCTGGAAACACCATATATTTT.

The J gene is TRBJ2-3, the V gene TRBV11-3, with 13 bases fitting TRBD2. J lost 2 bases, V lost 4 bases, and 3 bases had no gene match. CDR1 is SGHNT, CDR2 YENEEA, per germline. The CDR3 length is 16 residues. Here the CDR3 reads CASSSGTSGTTDTQYF. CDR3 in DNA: TGTGCCAGCAGCTCGGGGACTAGCGGGACCACAGATACGCAGTATTTT. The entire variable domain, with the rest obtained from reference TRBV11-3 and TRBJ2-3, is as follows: EAGVVQSPRYKIIEKKQPVAFWCNPISGHNTLYWYLQNLGQGPELLIRYENEEAVDDSQLPKDRFSAERLKGVDSTLKIQPAELGDSAVYLCASSSGTSGTTDTQYFGPGTRLTVL.

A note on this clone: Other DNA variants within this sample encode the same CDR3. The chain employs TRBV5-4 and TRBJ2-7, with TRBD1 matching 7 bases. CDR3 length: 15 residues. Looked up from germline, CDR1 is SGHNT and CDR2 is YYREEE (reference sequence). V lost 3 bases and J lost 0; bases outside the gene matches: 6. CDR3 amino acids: CASSSPGQPSYEQYF. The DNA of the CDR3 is TGTGCCAGCAGCTCTCCGGGACAGCCCTCCTACGAGCAGTACTTC.

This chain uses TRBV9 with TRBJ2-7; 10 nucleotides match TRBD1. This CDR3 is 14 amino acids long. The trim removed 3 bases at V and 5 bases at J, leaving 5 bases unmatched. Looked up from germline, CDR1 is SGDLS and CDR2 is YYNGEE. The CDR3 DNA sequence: TGTGCCAGCAGCGCCGGGACAGGGGAGCACGAGCAGTACTTC. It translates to CASSAGTGEHEQYF.

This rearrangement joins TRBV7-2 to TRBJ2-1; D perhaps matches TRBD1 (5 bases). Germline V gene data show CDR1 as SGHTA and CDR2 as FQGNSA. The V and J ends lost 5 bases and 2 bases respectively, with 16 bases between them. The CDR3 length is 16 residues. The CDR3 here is CASSVRVFRPYNEQFF. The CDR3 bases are TGTGCCAGCAGCGTCAGGGTTTTCAGACCCTACAATGAGCAGTTCTTC.

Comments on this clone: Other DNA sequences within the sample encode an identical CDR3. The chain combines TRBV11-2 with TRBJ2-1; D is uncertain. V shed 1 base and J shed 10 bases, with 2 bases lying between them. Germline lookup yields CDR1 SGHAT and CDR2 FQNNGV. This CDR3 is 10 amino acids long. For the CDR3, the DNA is TGTGCCAGCAGCTTAGGGGAGCAGTTCTTC. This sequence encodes CASSLGEQFF. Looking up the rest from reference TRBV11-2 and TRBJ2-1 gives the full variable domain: EAGVAQSPRYKIIEKRQSVAFWCNPISGHATLYWYQQILGQGPKLLIQFQNNGVVDDSQLPKDRFSAERLKGVDSTLKIQPAKLEDSAVYLCASSLGEQFFGPGTRLTVL.

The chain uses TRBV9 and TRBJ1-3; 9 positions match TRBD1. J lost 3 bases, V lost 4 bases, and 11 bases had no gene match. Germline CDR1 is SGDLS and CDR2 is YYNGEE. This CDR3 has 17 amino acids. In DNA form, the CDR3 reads TGTGCCAGCAGCCCCGGACAGGGGATCTTTGGTGGAAACACCATATATTTT. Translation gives CASSPGQGIFGGNTIYF.

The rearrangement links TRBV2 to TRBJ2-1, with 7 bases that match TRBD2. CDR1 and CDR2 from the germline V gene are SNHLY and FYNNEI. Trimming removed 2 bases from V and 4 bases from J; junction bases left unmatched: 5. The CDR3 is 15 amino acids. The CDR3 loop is CASSERREFYNEQFF. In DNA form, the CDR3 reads TGTGCCAGCAGTGAACGGCGGGAGTTTTACAATGAGCAGTTCTTC.

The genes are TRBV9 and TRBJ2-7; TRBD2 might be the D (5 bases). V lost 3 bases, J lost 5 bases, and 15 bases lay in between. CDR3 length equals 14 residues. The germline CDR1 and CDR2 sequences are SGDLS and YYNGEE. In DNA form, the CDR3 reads TGTGCCAGCAGCGCAGGACTTGGCTTGGACGAGCAGTACTTC. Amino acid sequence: CASSAGLGLDEQYF.

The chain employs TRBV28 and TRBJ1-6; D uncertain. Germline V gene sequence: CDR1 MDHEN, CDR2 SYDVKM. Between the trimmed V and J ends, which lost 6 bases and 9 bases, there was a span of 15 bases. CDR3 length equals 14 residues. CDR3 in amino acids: CASSPTRTRSPLHF. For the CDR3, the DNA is TGTGCCAGCAGCCCCACGCGCACTCGTTCACCCCTCCACTTT.

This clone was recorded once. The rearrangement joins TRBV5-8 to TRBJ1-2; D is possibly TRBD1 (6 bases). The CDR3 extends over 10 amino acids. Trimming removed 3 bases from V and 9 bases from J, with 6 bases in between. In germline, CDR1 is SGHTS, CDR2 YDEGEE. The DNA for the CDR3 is TGTGCCAGCAGCTGGGACAGCTACACCTTC. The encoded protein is CASSWDSYTF.

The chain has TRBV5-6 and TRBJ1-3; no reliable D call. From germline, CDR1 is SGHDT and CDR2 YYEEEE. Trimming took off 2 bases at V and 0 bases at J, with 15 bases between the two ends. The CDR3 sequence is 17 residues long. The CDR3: CASSFNIGRLSGNTIYF. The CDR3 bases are TGTGCCAGCAGCTTCAATATCGGACGTCTCTCTGGAAACACCATATATTTT.

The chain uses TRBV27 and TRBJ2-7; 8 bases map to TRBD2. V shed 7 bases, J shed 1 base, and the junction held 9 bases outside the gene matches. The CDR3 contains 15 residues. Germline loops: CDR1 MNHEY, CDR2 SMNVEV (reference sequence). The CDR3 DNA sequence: TGTGCCAGCATCCTTGAGTGCGGGAGGTCCTACGAGCAGTACTTC. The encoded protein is CASILECGRSYEQYF.

The CDR3 region is CASSSGGAEAFF. CDR3 in DNA: TGTGCCAGCAGCTCGGGGGGCGCTGAAGCTTTCTTT. The gene calls are TRBV5-4 and TRBJ1-1; TRBD1 is a possible D gene (6 bases). This CDR3 has 12 amino acids. Germline CDR1 and CDR2: SGHNT and YYREEE (reference sequence). V lost 3 bases, J lost 6 bases, and 9 bases lay in between.

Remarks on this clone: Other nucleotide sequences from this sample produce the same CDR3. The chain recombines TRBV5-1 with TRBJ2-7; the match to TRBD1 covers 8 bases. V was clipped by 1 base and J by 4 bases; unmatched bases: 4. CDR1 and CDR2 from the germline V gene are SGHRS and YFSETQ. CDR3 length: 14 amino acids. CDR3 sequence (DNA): TGCGCCAGCAGCTTGCGACAGGGGTCTTACGAGCAGTACTTC. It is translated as CASSLRQGSYEQYF.

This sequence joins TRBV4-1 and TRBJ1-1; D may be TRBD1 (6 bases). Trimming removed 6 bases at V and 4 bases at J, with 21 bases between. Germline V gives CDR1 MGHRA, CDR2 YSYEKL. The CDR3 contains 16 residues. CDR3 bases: TGCGCCAGCAGTCCCCGGAGGGGGGACTATATCACTGAAGCTTTCTTT. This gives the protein CASSPRRGDYITEAFF.

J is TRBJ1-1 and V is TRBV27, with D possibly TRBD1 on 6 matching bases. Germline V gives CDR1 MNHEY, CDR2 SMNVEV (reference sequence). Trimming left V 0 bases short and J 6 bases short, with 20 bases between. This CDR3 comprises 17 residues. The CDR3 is CASSLSGSGGRVPEAFF. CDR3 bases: TGTGCCAGCAGTTTATCTGGCTCTGGGGGCCGGGTCCCTGAAGCTTTCTTT.

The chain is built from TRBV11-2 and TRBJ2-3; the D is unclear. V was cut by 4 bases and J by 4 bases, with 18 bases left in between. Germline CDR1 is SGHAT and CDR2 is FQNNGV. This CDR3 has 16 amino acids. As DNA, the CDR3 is TGTGCCAGCAGCTCTCCCTCCTCTGTGGGCGCAGATACGCAGTATTTT. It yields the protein CASSSPSSVGADTQYF.

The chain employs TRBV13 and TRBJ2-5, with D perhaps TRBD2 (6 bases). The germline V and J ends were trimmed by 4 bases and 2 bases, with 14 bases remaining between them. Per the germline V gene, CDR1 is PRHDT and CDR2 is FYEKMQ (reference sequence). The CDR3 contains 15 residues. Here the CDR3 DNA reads TGTGCCAGCAGCTCAGTGCCGGGAGTTCAAGAGACCCAGTACTTC. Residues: CASSSVPGVQETQYF.

CDR3 DNA sequence: TGTGCCAGCAGCTTAGACGGGGGCAGGGACATTCAGTACTTC. Translating it yields CASSLDGGRDIQYF. This sequence joins TRBV7-9 and TRBJ2-4; D is tentatively TRBD1 or TRBD2 (6 bases each). V was cut by 1 base and J by 8 bases, with 12 bases left in between. Germline lookup yields CDR1 SEHNR and CDR2 FQNEAQ (reference sequence). The CDR3 sequence is 14 residues long.

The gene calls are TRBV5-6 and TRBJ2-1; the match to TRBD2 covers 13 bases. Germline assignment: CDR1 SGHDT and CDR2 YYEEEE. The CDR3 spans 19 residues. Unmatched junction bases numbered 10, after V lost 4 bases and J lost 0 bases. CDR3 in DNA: TGTGCCAGCAGCCCCGGGACTAGCGGGGCCGAAAGCTCCTACAATGAGCAGTTCTTC. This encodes CASSPGTSGAESSYNEQFF.

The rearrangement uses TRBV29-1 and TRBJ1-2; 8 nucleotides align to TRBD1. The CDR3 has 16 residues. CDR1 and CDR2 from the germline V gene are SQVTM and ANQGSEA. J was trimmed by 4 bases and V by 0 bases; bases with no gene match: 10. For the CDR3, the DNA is TGCAGCGTTGAAGATAAGGGCAGGGGGCTTTCCTATGGCTACACCTTC. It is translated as CSVEDKGRGLSYGYTF.